This is a list of T cell receptor beta chains from one sample in a study of cytomegalovirus exposure and HLA in healthy donors. Clones were sequenced by immunoSEQ multiplex PCR, and TCRdb holds only the in-frame ones, with some missing. The sample lists under 200,000 clones; over 60% were seen once. The sample was PBMCs. These receptors were taken from a man in his forties or fifties in good health and CMV-seronegative. Each CDR3 is given with its conserved first and last residue. A D gene is named only where the DNA matches it firmly. Not every row has a clone size; where given, it reads once, few, many or a size class.

j_call	d_call	clone_size	v_call	cdr3_aa	cdr3_nt
TRBJ2-2	TRBD2	.	TRBV5-6	CASRRQTSGKYTGELFF	TGTGCCAGCAGGCGGCAGACTAGCGGGAAATACACCGGGGAGCTGTTTTTT
TRBJ2-7	TRBD1	.	TRBV4-3	CASSQDDRGSYEQYF	TGCGCCAGCAGCCAGGATGACAGGGGTTCCTACGAGCAGTACTTC
TRBJ2-7	.	.	TRBV6-1	CASTRTRPPGDEQYF	TGTGCCAGCACCCGAACCCGTCCCCCGGGGGACGAGCAGTACTTC
TRBJ2-3	TRBD1	.	TRBV7-3	CASSHGTGLTDTQYF	TGTGCCAGCAGCCACGGGACAGGGCTCACAGATACGCAGTATTTT
TRBJ2-3	TRBD2	.	TRBV19	CASSTSGSLGPDTQYF	TGTGCCAGTAGTACTAGCGGGAGTTTGGGCCCAGATACGCAGTATTTT
TRBJ1-5	.	.	TRBV27	CASSSGGSQPQHF	TGTGCCAGCAGCTCGGGGGGCAGTCAGCCCCAGCATTTT
TRBJ1-1	TRBD1	.	TRBV5-1	CASSPPGTGTPNTEAFF	TGCGCCAGCAGCCCCCCCGGGACAGGGACGCCGAACACTGAAGCTTTCTTT
TRBJ2-3	TRBD2	few	TRBV5-1	CASSLSGRSTDTQYF	TGCGCCAGCAGCCTGAGCGGGAGGAGCACAGATACGCAGTATTTT
TRBJ2-3	TRBD1	.	TRBV18	CASSQTQGGTDTQYF	TGTGCCAGCTCTCAAACCCAGGGGGGCACAGATACGCAGTATTTT
TRBJ2-5	TRBD1	.	TRBV7-7	CASSTTGGREETQYF	TGTGCCAGCAGCACTACAGGGGGCCGAGAAGAGACCCAGTACTTC
TRBJ2-5	.	.	TRBV19	CASSRASDSRTQYF	TGTGCCAGTAGTAGGGCTAGCGACTCGCGGACCCAGTACTTC
TRBJ2-1	.	.	TRBV27	CDYIERPRSPYNEQFF	TGTGACTACATAGAGCGCCCCCGGAGCCCCTACAATGAGCAGTTCTTC
TRBJ1-1	.	.	TRBV7-9	CASSPKSRLGAEAFF	TGTGCCAGCAGCCCGAAAAGCCGGCTAGGGGCTGAAGCTTTCTTT
TRBJ2-3	.	.	TRBV2	CASSRQGPDTQYF	TGTGCCAGCAGTCGGCAGGGGCCAGATACGCAGTATTTT
TRBJ2-1	TRBD2	.	TRBV7-3	CASSARVAGSYNEQFF	TGTGCCAGCAGCGCCCGGGTAGCGGGATCCTACAATGAGCAGTTCTTC
TRBJ2-7	TRBD2	once	TRBV5-1	CASSLAGPSYEQYF	TGCGCCAGCAGCTTAGCGGGACCCTCCTACGAGCAGTACTTC
TRBJ2-7	TRBD2	.	TRBV29-1	CSVDSGRPLGDEQYF	TGCAGCGTTGATAGCGGGAGGCCCCTCGGGGACGAGCAGTACTTC
TRBJ2-7	.	few	TRBV7-3	CASSETGVRTASPQYF	TGTGCCAGCAGCGAAACAGGCGTTAGGACAGCCTCGCCGCAGTACTTC
TRBJ2-7	.	.	TRBV5-4	CASSLEAGSSYEQYF	TGTGCCAGCAGCTTGGAAGCGGGTAGCTCCTACGAGCAGTACTTC
TRBJ2-1	TRBD2	.	TRBV4-3	CASSLDLGLAGDNEQFF	TGCGCCAGCAGCCTAGACCTCGGACTAGCGGGAGACAATGAGCAGTTCTTC
TRBJ2-5	TRBD2	.	TRBV7-9	CASSDSGGETQYF	TGTGCCAGCAGCGATAGCGGGGGGGAGACCCAGTACTTC
TRBJ1-3	.	once	TRBV30	CAWSLNRENTIYF	TGTGCCTGGAGTTTAAACAGGGAAAACACCATATATTTT
TRBJ1-4	.	.	TRBV2	CASSRQRLLFF	TGTGCCAGCAGTCGACAGAGGCTCCTGTTTTTT
TRBJ2-2	.	.	TRBV19	CASLSLRNTGELFF	TGTGCCTCACTTAGCCTACGGAACACCGGGGAGCTGTTTTTT
TRBJ2-6	.	.	TRBV6-1	CASSEELAGANVLTF	TGTGCCAGCAGTGAAGAACTAGCTGGGGCCAACGTCCTGACTTTC
TRBJ2-1	TRBD2	.	TRBV15	CATRARAGLASNEQFF	TGTGCCACCAGAGCCCGGGCGGGACTAGCGAGCAATGAGCAGTTCTTC
TRBJ2-7	TRBD2	.	TRBV9	CASSPTSGPAYEQYF	TGTGCCAGCAGCCCGACTAGCGGACCCGCCTACGAGCAGTACTTC
TRBJ2-5	TRBD2	.	TRBV9	CASPPGLAGKETQYF	TGTGCCAGCCCACCGGGACTAGCGGGAAAAGAGACCCAGTACTTC
TRBJ1-5	.	.	TRBV6-5	CASSSRGNNQPQHF	TGTGCCAGCAGTTCCAGGGGTAACAATCAGCCCCAGCATTTT
TRBJ2-7	.	.	TRBV5-1	CASSSVADYEQYF	TGCGCCAGCAGCTCTGTAGCGGACTACGAGCAGTACTTC
TRBJ2-7	.	.	TRBV5-1	CASSLAGGRTLYEQYF	TGCGCCAGCAGCTTGGCCGGGGGGCGGACCTTGTACGAGCAGTACTTC
TRBJ2-5	TRBD2	.	TRBV6-4	CASSLRAGFPQQETQYF	TGTGCCAGCAGTCTGCGAGCGGGATTCCCCCAACAAGAGACCCAGTACTTC
TRBJ1-1	.	few	TRBV29-1	CSAVRGRTEAFF	TGCAGCGCGGTGCGGGGGCGAACTGAAGCTTTCTTT
TRBJ2-7	TRBD2	.	TRBV27	CASSFLAGDSYEQYF	TGTGCCAGCAGTTTCCTAGCGGGCGACTCCTACGAGCAGTACTTC
TRBJ2-3	.	few	TRBV5-1	CASSPDRPRADTQYF	TGCGCCAGCAGCCCAGACCGGCCTCGGGCAGATACGCAGTATTTT
TRBJ1-4	TRBD1	.	TRBV7-9	CASRPRTGGGEKLFF	TGTGCCAGCAGACCGAGGACAGGGGGGGGAGAAAAACTGTTTTTT
TRBJ2-1	.	few	TRBV30	CAWRSGLDTYNEQFF	TGTGCCTGGAGGTCCGGTTTAGACACCTACAATGAGCAGTTCTTC
TRBJ2-7	TRBD1	.	TRBV6-5	CASSTRDRGSYEQYF	TGTGCCAGCAGTACTCGGGACAGGGGCTCCTACGAGCAGTACTTC
TRBJ1-2	.	once	TRBV5-4	CASSSSAGGYGYTF	TGTGCCAGCAGCTCGTCGGCGGGGGGCTATGGCTACACCTTC
TRBJ2-7	TRBD1	.	TRBV27	CASSSGGNYEQYF	TGTGCCAGCAGTTCAGGGGGAAATTACGAGCAGTACTTC
TRBJ1-2	.	.	TRBV5-1	CASSLAGGDYGYTF	TGCGCCAGCAGCTTGGCCGGCGGAGACTATGGCTACACCTTC
TRBJ2-2	TRBD2	.	TRBV5-1	CASSLGLASRELFF	TGCGCCAGCAGCTTAGGACTAGCGAGCCGGGAGCTGTTTTTT
TRBJ1-5	.	.	TRBV15	CATSREVSVVSNQPQHF	TGTGCCACCAGCAGAGAAGTATCAGTGGTTAGCAATCAGCCCCAGCATTTT
TRBJ2-7	.	.	TRBV6-5	CASSYRAGVNEQYF	TGTGCCAGCAGTTACAGGGCAGGGGTAAACGAGCAGTACTTC
TRBJ1-2	TRBD1	.	TRBV6-1	CASSEAGRGPYGYTF	TGTGCCAGCAGTGAAGCCGGCAGGGGGCCCTATGGCTACACCTTC
TRBJ1-1	.	.	TRBV5-1	CASSLSRGWTEAFF	TGCGCCAGCAGCCTGTCTAGGGGCTGGACTGAAGCTTTCTTT
TRBJ1-5	.	.	TRBV18	CASSPPQQVGQPQHF	TGTGCCAGCTCACCACCACAACAGGTGGGGCAGCCCCAGCATTTT
TRBJ1-3	.	.	TRBV4-1	CASSQAIGTEKFSGNTIYF	TGCGCCAGCAGCCAAGCGATCGGGACTGAAAAGTTCTCTGGAAACACCATATATTTT
TRBJ2-3	.	.	TRBV5-1	CASSPEGSGTQYF	TGCGCCAGCAGCCCGGAGGGGAGCGGGACGCAGTATTTT
TRBJ2-3	.	.	TRBV19	CASSPRAGDTDTQYF	TGTGCCAGTAGTCCCCGGGCAGGGGACACAGATACGCAGTATTTT
TRBJ2-7	TRBD2	few	TRBV4-3	CASSQDRLAGSEQYF	TGCGCCAGCAGCCAAGATCGACTAGCGGGAAGCGAGCAGTACTTC